This T cell receptor (beta chain) was recovered during a study of OX40 agonist ivuxolimab in advanced cancers. General notes on the study: Ivuxolimab was an agonistic, fully human IgG2 monoclonal antibody directed against OX40 (CD134), a costimulatory receptor. Prior anti-PD-1, anti-PD-L1 or anti-CTLA-4 therapy was permitted, and checkpoint inhibitors had been received by less than 45% of dose-escalation patients. Three dose-escalation patients achieved partial responses, one with hepatocellular carcinoma and two with cutaneous melanoma. Intravenous ivuxolimab was administered to patients every 2 weeks at six dose levels: 0.01, 0.1, 0.3, 1.5, 3 and 10 mg/kg. In the dose-escalation cohort, roughly four fifths of patients were male, and the mean age was roughly 60 years, with a range of about 23 to 90. Among the roughly 52 dose-escalation patients, some 20 had hepatocellular carcinoma, around 15 melanoma, 9 renal cell carcinoma and 9 head and neck cancer. Peripheral TCRbeta sequencing was intended to test whether TCR sequence diversity was altered and clonal T-cell expansion was caused by ivuxolimab. The paper reports the monotherapy dose-escalation portion (N of about 47 patients) of the phase I ivuxolimab trial.

To sequence the TCRbeta CDR3 region, genomic DNA was isolated from the sorted cells. The immunoSEQ Assay was used to sequence the TCRbeta CDR3 regions. TCRdb took this table from immuneACCESS and kept in-frame rearrangements with V and J called. Such tables lack part of the clones; where checked against another copy, unresolved V genes explain under half of the gap, and the rest is unexplained. For this sample the table gives over 85,000 clones, of which about 90% were detected only once. About 1.5% of the sample goes to the ten largest clones. About this clone: What antigen it recognizes has not been identified. The input lacks base qualities; no much larger clone sits a single base away.

The CDR3 covers 15 residues, taking in both the cysteine and the phenylalanine. Of the read, only the CDR3 DNA is kept; its 45 bases are in frame from base 1. CDR1 and CDR2 (MGHDK, SYGVNS) derive from the germline V gene. V is reduced by 3 bases and J by 4 bases, leaving a spacing of 15 bases between them. The trial excluded patients who had a history of autoimmune disease or were on systemic immunosuppression. Peripheral blood for TCR sequencing was drawn from every dose cohort at baseline, at cycle 4 day 1 and at cycle 7 day 1. The samples were taken from a phase I, first-in-human, multicenter, open-label dose-escalation trial of ivuxolimab. The trial enrolled adults with locally advanced or metastatic head and neck squamous cell, hepatocellular, melanoma or renal cell carcinoma. Before TCR sequencing, CD4+ and CD8+ T cells were separately sorted from peripheral blood. The study at large found these results: At doses of 0.1 to 3.0 mg/kg, clonal expansion of both CD4+ and CD8+ blood T cells was observed from baseline to week 6. Low levels of normalized T-cell clonal expansion were also shown by some nonresponding patients. After ivuxolimab, more expanded clones were found on average in CD8+ T cells than in CD4+ T cells. Antigen specificity was not determined for the clonally expanded peripheral T cells. In the 0.1-3.0 mg/kg groups, partial responders were among the patients with the lowest normalized peripheral clonal expansion, particularly in CD8+ T cells.

This clonotype was sampled from an adult with an advanced solid tumor such as melanoma, head and neck, liver or kidney cancer. Sequenced material: CD4+ or CD8+ T cells sorted from blood, taken in a trial of the OX40 agonist ivuxolimab. In this chain, TRBV25-1 is recombined with TRBJ1-1; the D gene is perhaps TRBD1, on 5 matching bases. Here is the DNA: TGTGCCAGCAGTGACCGTGGCAGGGCGAGCACTGAAGCTTTCTTT. This translates into CASSDRGRASTEAFF.